These 26 T cell receptor beta chains originate from one sample sequenced in a study of persistence of HIV-infected CD4 T cells. No antigen has been assigned to these receptors. The immunoSEQ assay was version 4, run in survey mode. Here immunoSEQ multiplex PCR was the method, and the copy in TCRdb shows in-frame clones only, minus some. Of about 46,000 clones listed, around 89% are singletons. Nonspecific anti-CD3/anti-CD28 bead stimulation represents the broad CD4+ T cell repertoire. Sorting selected CD4+ T cells upregulating both CD40 ligand and CD69. Source: CD4+ T cells sorted from PBMCs after approximately 20-hour stimulation, taken from a patient who received antiretroviral therapy. All receptors come from an adult woman with HIV who was CMV-seropositive.

This sequence joins TRBV10-2 and TRBJ1-5; no definite D call. Trimming removed 2 bases at V and 4 bases at J, with 6 bases between. Germline V lookup: CDR1 WSHSY, CDR2 SAAADI. The CDR3 length is 13 residues. The CDR3 nucleotides are TGCGCCAGCAGTGAGGCCCGGAATCAGCCCCAGCATTTT. The encoded protein is CASSEARNQPQHF.

The V call is TRBV5-1, the J call TRBJ2-1, with 7 nucleotides matching TRBD2. Germline CDR1 and CDR2: SGHRS and YFSETQ. The CDR3 loop spans 15 amino acids. J was trimmed by 8 bases and V by 0 bases; bases with no gene match: 8. The CDR3 sequence is CASSLARASGDEQFF. CDR3 DNA sequence: TGCGCCAGCAGCTTGGCCCGGGCTAGCGGCGATGAGCAGTTCTTC.

This clone was observed once. DNA of the CDR3: TGTGCCAGCAGTTATCAGGGAAATCAGCCCCAGCATTTT. Translating it yields CASSYQGNQPQHF. This chain uses TRBV6-6 with TRBJ1-5; D possibly corresponds to TRBD1 (5 bases). Germline CDR1 is MNHNY and CDR2 is SVGAGI (reference sequence). Deletions cut 3 bases from V and 4 bases from J, with 7 bases between. This CDR3 comprises 13 residues.

This chain uses TRBV27 with TRBJ1-2; 9 positions match TRBD1. V gave up 2 bases and J gave up 6 bases; unmatched junction bases: 4. The germline CDR1 and CDR2 sequences are MNHEY and SMNVEV (reference sequence). The length of the CDR3 is 14 residues. CDR3 loop: CASSLGGQGHGYTF. The CDR3 nucleotides are TGTGCCAGCAGTTTAGGCGGACAGGGGCATGGCTACACCTTC.

CDR3 in DNA: TGTGCCAGCAGCTCGAGGGGGCTGGCCAAAAACATTCAGTACTTC. This sequence encodes CASSSRGLAKNIQYF. The chain uses TRBV7-2 and TRBJ2-4; TRBD1 aligns across 7 bases. From germline, CDR1 is SGHTA and CDR2 FQGNSA. The CDR3 spans 15 residues. V shed 4 bases and J 1 base; nucleotides not matched to a gene: 4.

V gene TRBV27 combines with J gene TRBJ1-1, with unresolved D. Germline-derived CDR1 and CDR2 are MNHEY and SMNVEV (reference sequence). The V end lost 1 base, the J end lost 4 bases, and 7 bases lay between the germline ends. The CDR3 is 13 residues long. CDR3 DNA sequence: TGTGCCAGCAGTTTATTACGGGGCACTGAAGCTTTCTTT. Amino acids: CASSLLRGTEAFF.

This chain links TRBV10-1 with TRBJ2-7; D is uncertain. The V gene's germline CDR1 is WNHNN and CDR2 SYGVQD (reference sequence). V gave up 6 bases and J gave up 0 bases, with 9 bases separating them. There are 13 residues in the CDR3. CDR3: CASSEDGSYEQYF. The CDR3 bases are TGCGCCAGCAGCGAGGACGGCTCCTACGAGCAGTACTTC.

Details on this clone: Other nucleotide sequences from this sample produce the same CDR3. The chain has TRBV11-3 and TRBJ2-2; D tentatively fits TRBD1 or TRBD2 (5 bases each). Germline CDR1 and CDR2: SGHNT and YENEEA. V lost 5 bases to trimming and J lost 1 base, with 11 bases between them. The CDR3 length is 15 residues. CDR3 in DNA: TGTGCCAGCAGCCCGAGCGGACAGAACACCGGGGAGCTGTTTTTT. Translation: CASSPSGQNTGELFF.

The rearrangement joins TRBV9 to TRBJ2-3; no reliable D call. The V gene's germline CDR1 is SGDLS and CDR2 YYNGEE. Trimming took 2 bases from V and 6 from J, leaving 13 bases between them. The CDR3 covers 14 residues. The CDR3 bases are TGTGCCAGCAGCGTCCGCCTCAGCGACGATACGCAGTATTTT. This encodes CASSVRLSDDTQYF.

The rearrangement uses TRBV7-8 and TRBJ2-3, with 7 bases matching TRBD2. In germline, CDR1 is SGHVS, CDR2 FQNEAQ. The CDR3 runs to 17 residues. With V trimmed by 4 bases and J by 1 base, 11 bases remained unmatched. In DNA form, the CDR3 reads TGTGCCAGCAGCTGGGGCAGTCGGACTAGGGGCACAGATACGCAGTATTTT. Translation gives CASSWGSRTRGTDTQYF.

The gene calls are TRBV24-1 and TRBJ2-5; maybe TRBD2 (6 bases). Germline V CDR1 and CDR2: KGHDR, SFDVKD. With 5 bases removed from V and 4 bases from J, the gap between germline ends came to 13 bases. The CDR3 contains 14 residues. The CDR3 DNA reads TGTGCCACCAGTGGGCCGGGAGCCACAGAGACCCAGTACTTC. Its protein is CATSGPGATETQYF.

This chain connects TRBV25-1 to TRBJ1-1; D gene unclear. Germline CDR1 reads MGHDK; CDR2 reads SYGVNS. The V and J ends lost 2 bases and 6 bases respectively, with 10 bases between them. This CDR3 comprises 13 residues. CDR3 protein: CASSETGSAEAFF. The CDR3 coding sequence is TGTGCCAGCAGTGAAACCGGGAGCGCTGAAGCTTTCTTT.

The chain couples TRBV3-1 (or the pseudogene TRBV3-2) to TRBJ2-5; maybe TRBD1 (5 bases). Germline lookup yields CDR1 LGHDT and CDR2 YNNKEL (reference sequence). The CDR3 sequence is 12 residues long. V lost 8 bases to trimming and J lost 1 base, with 8 bases between them. The CDR3 sequence: CASGAIQETQYF. The DNA of the CDR3 is TGTGCCAGCGGGGCGATCCAAGAGACCCAGTACTTC.

This clone was counted once. This chain links TRBV24-1 with TRBJ1-6; TRBD1 might be the D (6 bases). V lost 4 bases, J lost 11 bases, and 14 bases lay in between. From germline, CDR1 is KGHDR and CDR2 SFDVKD. This CDR3 is 14 amino acids long. In nucleotides, the CDR3 is TGTGCCACCAGTGACAGGGGCGGAGGGGCACCCCTCCACTTT. Translation gives CATSDRGGGAPLHF.

The genes are TRBV3-1 (or the pseudogene TRBV3-2) and TRBJ2-5; D might be TRBD2 (6 bases). Germline CDR1 LGHDT, CDR2 YNNKEL (reference sequence). CDR3 length equals 14 residues. With 3 bases removed from V and 3 bases from J, the gap between germline ends came to 11 bases. The CDR3 here is CASSQGRRKETQYF. CDR3 nucleotides: TGTGCCAGCAGCCAGGGGAGGAGAAAAGAGACCCAGTACTTC.

This clone has more than one count but fewer than ten. This sequence joins TRBV5-5 and TRBJ1-5; tentative D call: TRBD1 (6 bases). Germline-derived CDR1 and CDR2 are SGHKS and YYEKEE (reference sequence). The length of the CDR3 is 14 residues. V lost 3 bases and J lost 1, with 8 bases in between. For the CDR3, the DNA is TGTGCCAGCAGCTGGACAGTGAGCAATCAGCCCCAGCATTTT. Translating gives CASSWTVSNQPQHF.

This chain joins TRBV7-8 and TRBJ2-5, with D possibly being TRBD2 (5 bases). V was pared by 8 bases and J by 1 base, with 14 bases between. The CDR3 runs to 14 residues. Germline CDR1 SGHVS, CDR2 FQNEAQ. The CDR3 coding sequence is TGTGCCAGCCTAAAGGGAGTGGGCCAAGAGACCCAGTACTTC. As protein: CASLKGVGQETQYF.

The CDR3 region is CASSRDSATNEKLFF. The CDR3 bases are TGTGCCAGCAGCCGGGACAGTGCAACTAATGAAAAACTGTTTTTT. The chain employs TRBV7-8 and TRBJ1-4, with 7 bases identical to TRBD1. The CDR3 length is 15 residues. Per the germline V gene, CDR1 is SGHVS and CDR2 is FQNEAQ. V shed 5 bases and J 0 bases; nucleotides not matched to a gene: 3.

The chain employs TRBV11-3 and TRBJ2-1; 11 positions agree with TRBD2. The trim removed 1 base at V and 4 bases at J, leaving 15 bases unmatched. Germline V CDR1 and CDR2: SGHNT, YENEEA. CDR3 size: 20 residues. The DNA for the CDR3 is TGTGCCAGCAGCTTAGCAGGGACAGGGAGGCGACTAGCGGGGTACAATGAGCAGTTCTTC. This gives the protein CASSLAGTGRRLAGYNEQFF.

V and J are TRBV18 and TRBJ1-1, with D uncertain. The CDR3 contains 13 residues. V gave up 7 bases and J gave up 0 bases, with 9 bases separating them. CDR1 is KGHSH and CDR2 is LQKENI in the germline V gene. The CDR3 loop reads CASFTSMNTEAFF. CDR3 nucleotides: TGTGCCAGCTTCACCTCAATGAACACTGAAGCTTTCTTT.

The chain uses TRBV5-5 and TRBJ1-1; no clear D gene. Germline CDR1 SGHKS, CDR2 YYEKEE (reference sequence). This CDR3 contains 14 residues. V gave up 4 bases and J gave up 0 bases, with 10 bases separating them. This CDR3 reads CASSRRNMNTEAFF. The CDR3 coding sequence is TGTGCCAGCAGCAGACGGAACATGAACACTGAAGCTTTCTTT.

The rearrangement joins TRBV3-1 (or the pseudogene TRBV3-2) to TRBJ2-7; D call uncertain. Germline V gives CDR1 LGHDT, CDR2 YNNKEL (reference sequence). Between the trimmed V and J ends, which lost 5 bases and 3 bases, there was a span of 8 bases. The CDR3 contains 12 residues. The CDR3: CASSLGNYEQYF. The CDR3 region has the DNA TGTGCCAGCAGCTTGGGGAACTACGAGCAGTACTTC.

This chain uses TRBV9 with TRBJ2-7; D might be TRBD1 (7 bases). Germline CDR1 SGDLS, CDR2 YYNGEE. V shed 2 bases and J shed 2 bases, with 14 bases lying between them. This CDR3 contains 15 residues. The CDR3 here is CASSVGGTATYEQYF. CDR3 DNA: TGTGCCAGCAGCGTTGGAGGGACAGCAACCTACGAGCAGTACTTC.

This clone was observed a few times. The V gene is TRBV7-9, the J gene TRBJ1-4; the match to TRBD1 covers 7 bases. Trimming took 1 base from V and 0 from J; bases not matched to a gene: 5. CDR1 is SEHNR and CDR2 is FQNEAQ in the germline V gene (reference sequence). There are 17 residues in the CDR3. The CDR3 loop is CASSLGTGGSTNEKLFF. The CDR3 DNA reads as TGTGCCAGCAGCTTAGGGACAGGAGGTTCAACTAATGAAAAACTGTTTTTT.

This chain joins TRBV19 and TRBJ1-2; 8 bases align to TRBD1. Per the germline V gene, CDR1 is LNHDA and CDR2 is SQIVND (reference sequence). The CDR3 spans 13 residues. The trim removed 8 bases at V and 8 bases at J, leaving 10 bases unmatched. CDR3: CASRQGGDRGYTF. The DNA for the CDR3 is TGTGCCAGTCGGCAGGGGGGGGACAGGGGCTACACCTTC.

This rearrangement joins TRBV4-3 to TRBJ2-1; D might be TRBD2 (5 bases). This CDR3 region has 16 residues. The germline V gene has CDR1 LGHNA and CDR2 YSLEER. Trimming took 2 bases from V and 2 from J, leaving 13 bases between them. The CDR3 sequence: CASSQSPDGAYNEQFF. The CDR3 region has the DNA TGCGCCAGCAGCCAATCCCCGGACGGGGCCTACAATGAGCAGTTCTTC.